Below, 10 T cell receptor beta chains from the same sample are listed, as sequenced in a study of CD8+ T cells in alopecia areata. Treatment here: oral pan-JAK inhibitor, 5-10 mg twice daily. Extracted from the samples, RNA was reverse transcribed into cDNA to serve as the sequencing template. The protocol was immunoSEQ multiplex PCR, while the TCRdb copy is restricted to in-frame clones and leaves out a portion. The sample has approximately 180,000 clones, around three fifths seen once; the top ten hold under 1.2%. The sequencing used CD4+ T cells sorted from blood, collected at week 24, from a patient treated with tofacitinib. Source of these receptors: a human donor with alopecia areata.

The V and J genes are TRBV30 and TRBJ1-4; 8 bases agree with TRBD1. Per the germline V gene, CDR1 is GTSNPN and CDR2 is SVGIG (reference sequence). The CDR3 runs to 13 residues. V dropped 1 base and J dropped 7; count of bases not matched to a gene: 2. This chain's CDR3 is CAWSEQGGEKLFF. CDR3 in DNA: TGTGCCTGGAGTGAACAGGGGGGTGAAAAACTGTTTTTT.

The chain joins TRBV7-3 to TRBJ1-5, with a possible D match to TRBD1 (6 bases). The CDR3 has 16 residues. Germline loops: CDR1 SGHTA, CDR2 FQGTGA. Deletions cut 7 bases from V and 2 bases from J, with 18 bases between. DNA for the CDR3: TGTGCCAGCATAGACTCCGGACAGAGATGCAATCAGCCCCAGCATTTT. Its translation: CASIDSGQRCNQPQHF. The whole variable domain, filled in from reference TRBV7-3 and TRBJ1-5, reads GAGVSQTPSNKVTEKGKYVELRCDPISGHTALYWYRQSLGQGPEFLIYFQGTGAADDSGLPNDRFFAVRPEGSVSTLKIQRTERGDSAVYLCASIDSGQRCNQPQHFGDGTRLSIL.

The CDR3 nucleotides are TGTGCCAGTAGTATGTCTCTCAGCGGGGGGGCCGGGACCCAGTACTTC. As protein: CASSMSLSGGAGTQYF. The chain carries TRBV19 and TRBJ2-5, with 10 bases fitting TRBD2. The V gene's germline CDR1 is LNHDA and CDR2 SQIVND (reference sequence). The CDR3 sequence is 16 residues long. Trimming took 3 bases from V and 7 from J; bases not matched to a gene: 11. The full variable domain, rest sourced from reference TRBV19 and TRBJ2-5, is DGGITQSPKYLFRKEGQNVTLSCEQNLNHDAMYWYRQDPGQGLRLIYYSQIVNDFQKGDIAEGYSVSREKKESFPLTVTSAQKNPTAFYLCASSMSLSGGAGTQYFGPGTRLLVL.

This clone showed up just a few times. The chain uses TRBV7-2 and TRBJ2-4; tentative D call: TRBD2 (5 bases). Germline CDR1 reads SGHTA; CDR2 reads FQGNSA. CDR3 length: 12 amino acids. Trimming removed 4 bases from V and 8 bases from J, with 9 bases in between. CDR3 in amino acids: CASSSTRDIQYF. Here the CDR3 DNA reads TGTGCCAGCAGCTCCACTAGGGACATTCAGTACTTC.

This chain connects TRBV5-1 to TRBJ2-3; D is perhaps TRBD1 or TRBD2 (5 bases each). Per the germline V gene, CDR1 is SGHRS and CDR2 is YFSETQ. This CDR3 comprises 16 residues. V shed 4 bases and J shed 2 bases, with 17 bases lying between them. CDR3 DNA: TGCGCCAGCAGCCCCTTCGGGGCAATAAACACAGATACGCAGTATTTT. Translating it yields CASSPFGAINTDTQYF.

The table lists this clone with a few counts. This chain links TRBV6-5 with TRBJ2-7; 8 nucleotides align to TRBD1. The CDR3 is 14 amino acids. Per the germline V gene, CDR1 is MNHEY and CDR2 is SVGAGI. V shed 5 bases, J shed 5 bases, and the junction held 8 bases outside the gene matches. The CDR3 reads CASSVPDRGDEQYF. CDR3 DNA sequence: TGTGCCAGCAGTGTACCAGACAGGGGCGACGAGCAGTACTTC.

J is TRBJ1-1 and V is TRBV30, with 9 bases aligning to TRBD1. Trimming cost V 2 bases and J 0 bases; bases outside gene matches: 7. Germline CDR1 GTSNPN, CDR2 SVGIG (reference sequence). The CDR3 loop spans 16 amino acids. The CDR3 DNA reads as TGTGCCTGGAGTCGCGACAGGGGGACCATGAACACTGAAGCTTTCTTT. Its translation is CAWSRDRGTMNTEAFF.

The V gene is TRBV29-1, the J gene TRBJ1-1; possible D gene TRBD1, 5 bases. This CDR3 contains 14 residues. Germline lookup yields CDR1 SQVTM and CDR2 ANQGSEA. The V gene lost 6 bases and the J gene lost 0 bases, with 14 bases spanning the gap. CDR3 DNA sequence: TGCAGCGTGGACCCCCAGGGCATGAACACTGAAGCTTTCTTT. Translating gives CSVDPQGMNTEAFF.

V gene TRBV6-5 combines with J gene TRBJ2-3; D perhaps matches TRBD1 (6 bases). With 6 bases removed from V and 7 bases from J, the gap between germline ends came to 11 bases. This CDR3 has 12 amino acids. Germline values: CDR1 MNHEY, CDR2 SVGAGI. CDR3 nucleotide sequence: TGTGCCAGCAGGGGTAGGGGGTATACGCAGTATTTT. Translated: CASRGRGYTQYF.

This sequence joins TRBV7-3 and TRBJ2-3, with TRBD2 matching over 10 bases. The V and J ends lost 5 bases and 1 base, in that order; junction bases with no gene match: 0. The CDR3 sequence is 14 residues long. Germline lookup yields CDR1 SGHTA and CDR2 FQGTGA. CDR3 loop: CASSTSGGTDTQYF. As DNA, the CDR3 is TGTGCCAGCAGCACTAGCGGGGGCACAGATACGCAGTATTTT.